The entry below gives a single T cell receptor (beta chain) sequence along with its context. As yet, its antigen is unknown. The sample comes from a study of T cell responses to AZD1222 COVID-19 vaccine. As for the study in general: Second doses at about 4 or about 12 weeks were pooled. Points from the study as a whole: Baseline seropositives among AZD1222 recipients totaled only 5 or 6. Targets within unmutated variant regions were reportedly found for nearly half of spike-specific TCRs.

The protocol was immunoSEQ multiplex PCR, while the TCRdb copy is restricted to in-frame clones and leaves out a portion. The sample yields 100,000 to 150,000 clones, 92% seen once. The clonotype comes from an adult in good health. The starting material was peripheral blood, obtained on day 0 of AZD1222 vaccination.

In DNA, the CDR3 is TGTGCCAGCTCACCAGGGGCAGGGGAAAATCAGCCCCAGCATTTT. It codes for CASSPGAGENQPQHF. The rearrangement joins TRBV18 to TRBJ1-5, with a possible D match to TRBD1 (6 bases). The CDR3 is 15 amino acids. Trimming cost V 2 bases and J 4 bases, with 12 bases left between them. Per the germline V gene, CDR1 is KGHSH and CDR2 is LQKENI.